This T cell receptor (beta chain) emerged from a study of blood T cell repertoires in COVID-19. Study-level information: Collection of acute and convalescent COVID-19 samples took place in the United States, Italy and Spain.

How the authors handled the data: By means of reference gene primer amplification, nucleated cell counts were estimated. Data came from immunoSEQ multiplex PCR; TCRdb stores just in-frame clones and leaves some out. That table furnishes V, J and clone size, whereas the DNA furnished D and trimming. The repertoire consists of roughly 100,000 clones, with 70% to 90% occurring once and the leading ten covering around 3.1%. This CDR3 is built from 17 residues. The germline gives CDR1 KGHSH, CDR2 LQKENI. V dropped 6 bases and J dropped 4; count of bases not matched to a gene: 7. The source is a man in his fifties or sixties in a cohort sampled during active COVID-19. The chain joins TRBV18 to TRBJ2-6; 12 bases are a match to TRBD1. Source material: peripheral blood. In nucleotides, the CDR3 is TGTGCCAGCTCGCCGGGACAGGGGGCTTTCGGGGCCAACGTCCTGACTTTC. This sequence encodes CASSPGQGAFGANVLTF.